The next 24 T cell receptor beta chains were all read from a single sample in a study of T cell changes during pregnancy in multiple sclerosis. Measured with immunoSEQ multiplex PCR; TCRdb has only the in-frame clones, and not every one. The data show about 48,000 clones, 85% to 95% seen once. The material was CD4+ T cells from peripheral blood mononuclear cells, obtained in the second trimester of pregnancy. Source of these receptors: a female donor in good health, enrolled as a control in a pregnancy study.

This chain uses TRBV11-1 with TRBJ1-4; TRBD1 matches at 11 bases. The CDR3 has 14 amino acids. The junction had 3 bases not matched to a gene; V was cut back by 5 bases and J by 7 bases. Germline-derived CDR1 and CDR2 are SGHAT and FQDESV (reference sequence). In DNA, the CDR3 is TGTGCCAGCAGCCGCGGACAGGGGGCTGAAAAACTGTTTTTT. It is translated as CASSRGQGAEKLFF. The full variable domain, with the rest looked up from reference TRBV11-1 and TRBJ1-4, is EAEVAQSPRYKITEKSQAVAFWCDPISGHATLYWYRQILGQGPELLVQFQDESVVDDSQLPKDRFSAERLKGVDSTLKIQPAELGDSAMYLCASSRGQGAEKLFFGSGTQLSVL.

CDR3 in amino acids: CASSLGGTDTEAFF. CDR3 sequence (DNA): TGTGCCAGCAGTTTAGGGGGGACTGACACTGAAGCTTTCTTT. The chain links TRBV28 to TRBJ1-1; a possible D gene is TRBD1 (5 bases). V lost 2 bases to trimming and J lost 3 bases, with 10 bases between them. CDR1 and CDR2 from the germline V gene are MDHEN and SYDVKM. The CDR3 is made up of 14 amino acids.

V is TRBV7-2 and J is TRBJ1-5, with D possibly being TRBD1 (5 bases). Trimming left V 5 bases short and J 3 bases short, with 14 bases between. The CDR3 spans 15 residues. The V gene's germline CDR1 is SGHTA and CDR2 FQGNSA. CDR3 nucleotides: TGTGCCAGCAGCCCCGACAGCCAGCCCAATCAGCCCCAGCATTTT. Its protein is CASSPDSQPNQPQHF.

V gene TRBV7-3 combines with J gene TRBJ2-1; possibly TRBD2 for D (6 bases). This CDR3 spans 14 amino acids. V was shortened by 5 bases and J by 3 bases, with 11 bases between the two germline ends. The germline CDR1 and CDR2 sequences are SGHTA and FQGTGA. CDR3 nucleotide sequence: TGTGCCAGCAGCCCTGGCGGGATCTACAATGAGCAGTTCTTC. Residues: CASSPGGIYNEQFF. The entire variable domain, with the rest obtained from reference TRBV7-3 and TRBJ2-1, is as follows: GAGVSQTPSNKVTEKGKYVELRCDPISGHTALYWYRQSLGQGPEFLIYFQGTGAADDSGLPNDRFFAVRPEGSVSTLKIQRTERGDSAVYLCASSPGGIYNEQFFGPGTRLTVL.

The gene calls are TRBV2 and TRBJ1-2; 8 positions match TRBD1. This CDR3 is built from 13 residues. The V segment lost 3 bases and the J segment 5 bases; nucleotides outside the gene matches: 2. Germline values: CDR1 SNHLY, CDR2 FYNNEI. CDR3: CASSDRGRYGYTF. The CDR3 DNA follows: TGTGCCAGCAGTGACAGGGGGCGTTATGGCTACACCTTC. Full variable domain (rest looked up from reference TRBV2 and TRBJ1-2): EPEVTQTPSHQVTQMGQEVILRCVPISNHLYFYWYRQILGQKVEFLVSFYNNEISEKSEIFDDQFSVERPDGSNFTLKIRSTKLEDSAMYFCASSDRGRYGYTFGSGTRLTVV.

The chain couples TRBV30 to TRBJ2-1; possible D gene TRBD2, 5 bases. Trimming pared 6 bases from V and 14 bases from J, leaving 17 bases between. CDR1 GTSNPN and CDR2 SVGIG come from the germline V gene (reference sequence). The CDR3 has 11 residues. The CDR3 nucleotides are TGTGCCTGTATAACCCGGACTCGCGAGTTCTTC. Its protein product is CACITRTREFF.

The rearrangement joins TRBV18 to TRBJ2-2, with D perhaps TRBD1 (5 bases). The V and J ends lost 3 bases and 2 bases respectively, with 13 bases between them. The CDR3 spans 16 residues. The germline gives CDR1 KGHSH, CDR2 LQKENI. This CDR3 is CASSPSRQSNTGELFF. The CDR3 nucleotides are TGTGCCAGCTCACCGTCGAGACAGTCAAACACCGGGGAGCTGTTTTTT.

The table lists this clone with a count of one. The CDR3 DNA reads as TGTGCCAGCAGCAGGGTAGCGGATGAGACCCAGTACTTC. Its translation: CASSRVADETQYF. This rearrangement joins TRBV7-8 to TRBJ2-5, with D tentatively TRBD2 (6 bases). Germline V lookup: CDR1 SGHVS, CDR2 FQNEAQ. The V and J ends lost 5 bases and 5 bases respectively, with 12 bases between them. This CDR3 has 13 residues.

The rearrangement joins TRBV7-2 to TRBJ1-1; D is perhaps TRBD1 (5 bases). The length of the CDR3 is 14 residues. V lost 0 bases and J 3 bases, leaving 8 bases between the germline ends. Per germline, CDR1 SGHTA and CDR2 FQGNSA. CDR3 residues: CASSLARGDTEAFF. CDR3 DNA: TGTGCCAGCAGCTTAGCGCGGGGGGACACTGAAGCTTTCTTT.

The V call is TRBV28, the J call TRBJ1-1; a weak D match, TRBD1 (6 bases). CDR3 length equals 17 residues. Trimming shortened V by 3 bases and J by 1 base, and 18 bases separated the two germline ends. Germline V gene lookup returns CDR1 MDHEN and CDR2 SYDVKM. CDR3 loop: CASSFTPGHNANTEAFF. CDR3 sequence (DNA): TGTGCCAGCAGTTTTACCCCGGGACACAACGCGAACACTGAAGCTTTCTTT.

The chain uses TRBV27 and TRBJ1-5, with D perhaps matching TRBD1 (5 bases). Trimming shortened V by 6 bases and J by 0 bases, and 9 bases separated the two germline ends. The CDR3 has 14 amino acids. CDR1 and CDR2 from the germline V gene are MNHEY and SMNVEV (reference sequence). CDR3 in DNA: TGTGCCAGCAGCTCAGGGATTAGCAATCAGCCCCAGCATTTT. Its protein is CASSSGISNQPQHF.

The chain uses TRBV30 and TRBJ2-5; TRBD1 might be the D (5 bases). CDR1 is GTSNPN, CDR2 SVGIG, per germline (reference sequence). The CDR3 is 13 residues long. V lost 0 bases and J lost 4, with 9 bases in between. CDR3 sequence (DNA): TGTGCCTGGAGTGTACACCAGGGAGAGACCCAGTACTTC. Translated: CAWSVHQGETQYF.

V is TRBV6-1 and J is TRBJ1-1; D may be TRBD1 (5 bases). CDR1 MNHNS and CDR2 SASEGT come from the germline V gene. V gave up 5 bases and J gave up 6 bases, with 19 bases separating them. The CDR3 runs to 15 residues. Written as DNA, the CDR3 is TGTGCCAGCAGTCCAAGAATGGGGCTCAACGCTGAAGCTTTCTTT. Its translation is CASSPRMGLNAEAFF.

The chain recombines TRBV5-1 with TRBJ1-1; the D is unclear. Germline CDR1 and CDR2: SGHRS and YFSETQ. This CDR3 comprises 14 residues. V lost 3 bases and J 4 bases, leaving 13 bases between the germline ends. CDR3 amino acids: CASSSREPGTEAFF. The CDR3 nucleotides read TGCGCCAGCAGCTCCCGGGAACCCGGCACTGAAGCTTTCTTT.

V and J are TRBV6-6 and TRBJ1-3; D is uncertain. CDR1 and CDR2 from the germline V gene are MNHNY and SVGAGI (reference sequence). This CDR3 is built from 12 residues. Trimming stripped 11 bases from V and 0 bases from J, with 8 bases between. The CDR3 reads CAGRDSGNTIYF. As DNA, the CDR3 is TGTGCCGGGAGGGACTCTGGAAACACCATATATTTT.

The rearrangement joins TRBV10-2 to TRBJ2-3; 12 bases line up with TRBD2. V lost 8 bases and J lost 8; bases outside the gene matches: 5. The CDR3 has 13 residues. Germline assignment: CDR1 WSHSY and CDR2 SAAADI. The CDR3 coding sequence is TGCGCCAGCCGACTAGCGGGGGAGCCTACGCAGTATTTT. This codes for CASRLAGEPTQYF.

The gene calls are TRBV19 and TRBJ1-1, with D perhaps TRBD1 (6 bases). V was clipped by 4 bases and J by 2 bases, with 20 bases between them. CDR1 is LNHDA and CDR2 is SQIVND in the germline V gene (reference sequence). This CDR3 is built from 17 residues. The CDR3 spells CASSTSFVRGLNTEAFF. The CDR3 nucleotides are TGTGCCAGTAGTACTAGTTTTGTCAGGGGACTAAACACTGAAGCTTTCTTT.

The V call is TRBV5-1, the J call TRBJ2-5, with TRBD1 matching over 8 bases. Germline V CDR1 and CDR2: SGHRS, YFSETQ. The CDR3 contains 16 residues. The junction had 9 bases not matched to a gene; V was cut back by 0 bases and J by 5 bases. CDR3 bases: TGCGCCAGCAGCTTGGGCGGACAGGGTAATTGGGAGACCCAGTACTTC. The encoded protein is CASSLGGQGNWETQYF.

This clone appeared a single time. V is TRBV7-9 and J is TRBJ2-1; 13 bases align to TRBD2. CDR3 length: 15 residues. With 4 bases clipped from V and 10 bases from J, the junction kept 7 bases outside the gene matches. Germline V gene data show CDR1 as SEHNR and CDR2 as FQNEAQ (reference sequence). For the CDR3, the DNA is TGTGCCAGCAGCTCCACTAGCGGGAGGGCCCTCGAGCAGTTCTTC. Its translation: CASSSTSGRALEQFF.

This rearrangement joins TRBV18 to TRBJ2-7; 9 bases line up with TRBD2. J gave up 1 base and V 1 base, and 2 bases lay outside the gene matches. The CDR3 runs 15 residues. In germline, CDR1 is KGHSH, CDR2 LQKENI. The CDR3: CASSPRSGSSYEQYF. CDR3 coding DNA: TGTGCCAGCTCACCACGTAGCGGGAGTTCCTACGAGCAGTACTTC.

V gene TRBV11-2 combines with J gene TRBJ1-2, with unresolved D. The V end was cut by 4 bases, the J end by 1 base, with 4 bases between. In germline, CDR1 is SGHAT, CDR2 FQNNGV. CDR3 length: 12 residues. The CDR3 coding sequence is TGTGCCAGCAGCTCCGTTAACTATGGCTACACCTTC. It encodes CASSSVNYGYTF. Together with reference TRBV11-2 and TRBJ1-2, the CDR3 gives the full variable domain: EAGVAQSPRYKIIEKRQSVAFWCNPISGHATLYWYQQILGQGPKLLIQFQNNGVVDDSQLPKDRFSAERLKGVDSTLKIQPAKLEDSAVYLCASSSVNYGYTFGSGTRLTVV.

This rearrangement joins TRBV9 to TRBJ1-2; D gene uncertain. Trimming took 4 bases from V and 8 from J, leaving 15 bases between them. The CDR3 runs to 13 residues. The germline V gene has CDR1 SGDLS and CDR2 YYNGEE. CDR3 DNA sequence: TGTGCCAGCAGCATACTATTTCGGGGAGGCTACACCTTC. Its protein product is CASSILFRGGYTF.

V gene TRBV7-9 combines with J gene TRBJ2-1; TRBD2 matches 8 bases. From germline, CDR1 is SEHNR and CDR2 FQNEAQ (reference sequence). CDR3 length: 13 amino acids. The V gene end was trimmed by 3 bases and the J gene end by 10 bases; junction bases not matched to a gene: 5. DNA of the CDR3: TGTGCCAGCAGCTTTGGGACTAGGAACGAGCAGTTCTTC. It is translated as CASSFGTRNEQFF.

The chain employs TRBV29-1 and TRBJ2-2; a weak D match, TRBD1 (5 bases). The germline V gene has CDR1 SQVTM and CDR2 ANQGSEA. The CDR3 covers 13 residues. Trimming removed 4 bases at V and 5 bases at J, with 11 bases between. CDR3 in DNA: TGCAGCGTTGCGGAGACAGCAACCGGGGAGCTGTTTTTT. Encoded protein: CSVAETATGELFF.